This paragraph reports one TCR beta chain. Antigen specificity is unknown. 13 Jbeta primers and 60 Vbeta primers were used for the PCR. The table came from immunoSEQ multiplex PCR; TCRdb's copy has only in-frame clones and leaves some out. The top ten clones hold approximately 1.6% of a sample with 150,000 to 200,000 clones, approximately 80% of them seen once. The sample belongs to a study of cytomegalovirus exposure and HLA in healthy donors. CDR1 and CDR2 (germline): SGHTA, FQGTGA. CDR3 length equals 15 residues. V was trimmed by 1 base and J by 6 bases, leaving 12 bases between them. General observations from the study: TCR beta chains numbering more than 150 were designated cytomegalovirus-associated.

This chain connects TRBV7-3 to TRBJ2-2; the D gene is possibly TRBD2 (6 bases). Sequences were obtained from PBMCs. The sequence came from a woman aged 25 to 39 in good health and CMV-seronegative. In DNA form, the CDR3 reads TGTGCCAGCAGCTTAATCGGGAGTATGCCCGGGGAGCTGTTTTTT. Its translation is CASSLIGSMPGELFF.